This paragraph reports one T cell receptor beta chain. The antigen is undetermined. There were healthy Caucasian individuals from Russia, aged roughly 6 to 90, serving as donors. The entry originates in a study of blood T cells in healthy people across ages. Looking at the study overall: Every two T cells gave about one barcoded beta molecule via template switching.

Deletions cut 3 bases from V and 4 bases from J, with 15 bases between. This CDR3 has 14 amino acids. Germline-derived CDR1 and CDR2 are DFQATT and SNEGSKA (reference sequence). The second PCR ran 7 to 11 cycles with a sample-barcoded 5' primer and J-beta primers. TCRdb recomputed calls from the 5' RACE reads with MiXCR, one row per CDR3 protein. The table lists some 1,800,000 distinct CDR3 sequences, 35% to 50% of them singletons. Findings and caveats of the study: It was found that TCR beta diversity correlated strongly with the percentage of naive T cells.

This clonotype was sampled from a human donor in good health. The sequenced material came from blood. The chain is built from TRBV20-1 and TRBJ2-5; unclear D gene. This CDR3 is CSASSGLYRETQYF. CDR3 DNA: TGCAGTGCTAGCAGTGGATTGTACCGAGAGACCCAGTACTTC.